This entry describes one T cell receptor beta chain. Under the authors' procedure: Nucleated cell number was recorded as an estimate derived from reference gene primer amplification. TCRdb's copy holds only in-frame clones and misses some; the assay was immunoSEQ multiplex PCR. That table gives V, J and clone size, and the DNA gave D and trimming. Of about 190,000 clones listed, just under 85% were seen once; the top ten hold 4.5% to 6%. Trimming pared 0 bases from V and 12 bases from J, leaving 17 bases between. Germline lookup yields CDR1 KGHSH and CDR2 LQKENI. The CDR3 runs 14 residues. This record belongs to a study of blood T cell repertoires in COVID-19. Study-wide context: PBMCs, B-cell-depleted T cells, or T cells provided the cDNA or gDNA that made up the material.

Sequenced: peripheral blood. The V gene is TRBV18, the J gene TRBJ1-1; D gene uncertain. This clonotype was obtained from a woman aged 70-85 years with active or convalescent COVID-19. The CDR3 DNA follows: TGTGCCAGCTCACCACCGGGCCAGTACCAGGTAACTTTCTTT. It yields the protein CASSPPGQYQVTFF.